What follows are 5 T cell receptor beta chains derived from one specimen sequenced in a study of graft-versus-host responses after intestinal transplantation. This table comes from immunoSEQ multiplex PCR, and its TCRdb copy is limited to in-frame clones, with some not included. This table holds 13,000 or so clones, about 36% found once. This material consisted of alloreactive CD4+ T cells from a mixed lymphocyte reaction culture, taken before intestinal transplant. The subset is: CFSE-low proliferating T cells sorted from roughly six-day pre-transplant mixed lymphocyte reaction (GvH or HvG direction). The receptors here all came from a human patient who received an intestinal transplant.

This clone was detected a few times. V and J are TRBV5-1 and TRBJ1-2; 8 nucleotides line up with TRBD1. This CDR3 contains 16 residues. Germline-derived CDR1 and CDR2 are SGHRS and YFSETQ. With V trimmed by 4 bases and J by 8 bases, 16 bases remained unmatched. The CDR3 sequence: CASSDLGQGSIVGYTF. In DNA, the CDR3 is TGCGCCAGCAGCGATCTCGGACAGGGCTCTATCGTCGGCTACACCTTC. Complete variable domain (other parts from reference TRBV5-1 and TRBJ1-2): KAGVTQTPRYLIKTRGQQVTLSCSPISGHRSVSWYQQTPGQGLQFLFEYFSETQRNKGNFPGRFSGRQFSNSRSEMNVSTLELGDSALYLCASSDLGQGSIVGYTFGSGTRLTVV.

The J gene is TRBJ1-6, the V gene TRBV7-2, with 8 nucleotides matching TRBD1. Germline loops: CDR1 SGHTA, CDR2 FQGNSA. The V segment lost 1 base and the J segment 9 bases; nucleotides outside the gene matches: 5. The CDR3 totals 15 residues. In nucleotides, the CDR3 is TGTGCCAGCAGCTTAGTTACAGGGGGAATTTCACCCCTCCACTTT. It is translated as CASSLVTGGISPLHF.

The V call is TRBV27, the J call TRBJ2-3, with 8 bases that match TRBD1. Germline lookup yields CDR1 MNHEY and CDR2 SMNVEV (reference sequence). Trimming at V came to 3 bases and at J to 1 base, leaving 3 bases not matched to a gene. The CDR3 loop spans 15 amino acids. This CDR3 reads CASSLTGVGTDTQYF. DNA of the CDR3: TGTGCCAGCAGTTTGACAGGGGTTGGCACAGATACGCAGTATTTT.

The chain carries TRBV7-2 and TRBJ2-5, with D unclear. V was clipped by 5 bases and J by 4 bases, with 5 bases between them. This CDR3 is 11 amino acids long. Germline V gene lookup returns CDR1 SGHTA and CDR2 FQGNSA. As DNA, the CDR3 is TGTGCCAGCAGCCCTCGAGAGACCCAGTACTTC. It encodes CASSPRETQYF.

This clone is medium-sized by share. The chain recombines TRBV5-1 with TRBJ1-1; D is unclear. Germline loops: CDR1 SGHRS, CDR2 YFSETQ. The CDR3 is 15 amino acids. The germline V and J ends were trimmed by 0 bases and 4 bases, with 13 bases remaining between them. The CDR3 coding sequence is TGCGCCAGCAGCTTGGGTGGAGCACAAGGCACTGAAGCTTTCTTT. It is translated as CASSLGGAQGTEAFF.